This is a list of T cell receptor beta chains from one sample in a study of T-cell reconstitution after alpha-beta-depleted transplantation in children. One entry per CDR3 protein results from TCRdb running MiXCR on the PCR reads. The sample records roughly 490,000 distinct CDR3 sequences, roughly 11% being singletons. This material consisted of PBMCs, mostly from graft donor cells, taken 180 days after TCRalphabeta/CD19-depleted stem cell transplant. The receptors were gathered from a female patient between 2 and 10 years old who had a stem cell transplant for aplastic anemia, so the T cells may come from the graft donor. Each CDR3 is given with its conserved first and last residue. Each record gives: D gene, V gene, clone size, J gene, CDR3 DNA, CDR3 protein. D genes are given only for firm matches. Size tells how often a clone was seen (once, few, many) or the class of an expanded clone, and some rows leave it out.

d_call: -
v_call: TRBV20-1
clone_size: -
j_call: TRBJ2-7
cdr3_nt: TGCAGTGCTAGAGGGGCTGGATCCCTCTACGAGCAGTACTTC
cdr3_aa: CSARGAGSLYEQYF

d_call: TRBD1
v_call: TRBV7-6
clone_size: many
j_call: TRBJ2-5
cdr3_nt: TGTGCCAGCACGCTGGGACAGGGGAGTGAAGAGACCCAGTACTTC
cdr3_aa: CASTLGQGSEETQYF

d_call: -
v_call: TRBV24-1
clone_size: -
j_call: TRBJ2-1
cdr3_nt: TGTGCCACCAGTGATTTTGGGGGCCCCTACAATGAGCAGTTCTTC
cdr3_aa: CATSDFGGPYNEQFF

d_call: -
v_call: TRBV10-3
clone_size: -
j_call: TRBJ2-2
cdr3_nt: TGTGCCATCAGTTTCAGGACGAACACCGGGGAGCTGTTTTTT
cdr3_aa: CAISFRTNTGELFF

d_call: TRBD2
v_call: TRBV15
clone_size: -
j_call: TRBJ2-1
cdr3_nt: TGTGCCACCAGCTCAAAACCGCCGGGACTAGCCAGAACCAATGAGCAGTTCTTC
cdr3_aa: CATSSKPPGLARTNEQFF

d_call: -
v_call: TRBV5-1
clone_size: few
j_call: TRBJ2-7
cdr3_nt: TGCGCCAGCAGCTTGGTGCCAGGGGCATCCTACGAGCAGTACTTC
cdr3_aa: CASSLVPGASYEQYF

d_call: -
v_call: TRBV29-1
clone_size: -
j_call: TRBJ2-3
cdr3_nt: TGCAGCGTTGAAGACCTTAGCGGCACAGATACGCAGTATTTT
cdr3_aa: CSVEDLSGTDTQYF

d_call: TRBD2
v_call: TRBV20-1
clone_size: few
j_call: TRBJ2-3
cdr3_nt: TGCAGTGCTAGTAGCGGGGGGAGCACAGATACGCAGTATTTT
cdr3_aa: CSASSGGSTDTQYF

d_call: -
v_call: TRBV7-6
clone_size: few
j_call: TRBJ2-5
cdr3_nt: TGTGCCAGCAGCTTAAAAAAAGGGGGGCCCCAAGAGACCCAGTACTTC
cdr3_aa: CASSLKKGGPQETQYF

d_call: -
v_call: TRBV6-6
clone_size: -
j_call: TRBJ2-3
cdr3_nt: TGTGCCAGCAGTTACTCCCGGGATACGCAGTATTTT
cdr3_aa: CASSYSRDTQYF

d_call: TRBD1
v_call: TRBV7-8
clone_size: few
j_call: TRBJ1-1
cdr3_nt: TGTGCCAGCAGCTTAGCGCTATCGGACAGGGTCCTCAACACTGAAGCTTTCTTT
cdr3_aa: CASSLALSDRVLNTEAFF

d_call: -
v_call: TRBV29-1
clone_size: many
j_call: TRBJ2-1
cdr3_nt: TGCAGCGTTGGGGGGATGGTAACGGGTAATGAGCAGTTCTTC
cdr3_aa: CSVGGMVTGNEQFF

d_call: TRBD2
v_call: TRBV5-1
clone_size: -
j_call: TRBJ2-6
cdr3_nt: TGCGCCAGCAGCTTGGTTGGCGGGAGTTTCTCTGGGGCCAACGTCCTGACTTTC
cdr3_aa: CASSLVGGSFSGANVLTF

d_call: TRBD2
v_call: TRBV11-1
clone_size: -
j_call: TRBJ2-7
cdr3_nt: TGTGCCAGCAGCTCCGCAGCGGGGGCGGTTAGCGGGGGGGCATACGAGCAGTACTTC
cdr3_aa: CASSSAAGAVSGGAYEQYF

d_call: -
v_call: TRBV20-1
clone_size: -
j_call: TRBJ1-2
cdr3_nt: TGCAGTTGTCAAAACTATGGCTACACCTTC
cdr3_aa: CSCQNYGYTF

d_call: -
v_call: TRBV7-9
clone_size: many
j_call: TRBJ2-1
cdr3_nt: TGTGCCAGCAGCTTATCCGGGATTTCCTACAATGAGCAGTTCTTC
cdr3_aa: CASSLSGISYNEQFF

d_call: TRBD1
v_call: TRBV29-1
clone_size: -
j_call: TRBJ2-7
cdr3_nt: TGCAGCGTTGAGGGGGCCGAGGACAGGCCCTACGAGCAGTACTTC
cdr3_aa: CSVEGAEDRPYEQYF

d_call: TRBD1
v_call: TRBV18
clone_size: -
j_call: TRBJ1-5
cdr3_nt: TGTGCCAGCTCACCGCGACAGGGTGTATTGCCCCAGCATTTT
cdr3_aa: CASSPRQGVLPQHF

d_call: TRBD1
v_call: TRBV20-1
clone_size: few
j_call: TRBJ2-5
cdr3_nt: TGCAGTGCTAGGGGGACAGCGCAAGAGACCCAGTACTTC
cdr3_aa: CSARGTAQETQYF

d_call: -
v_call: TRBV7-9
clone_size: few
j_call: TRBJ1-5
cdr3_nt: TGTGCCAGCAGCTACCAGGGTGTGGCGGAGCCCCAGCATTTT
cdr3_aa: CASSYQGVAEPQHF

d_call: -
v_call: TRBV10-3
clone_size: few
j_call: TRBJ1-2
cdr3_nt: TGTGCCATCCGTAGTCTCGACAGGTCGGTAGAAGGCTACACCTTC
cdr3_aa: CAIRSLDRSVEGYTF

d_call: TRBD2
v_call: TRBV11-1
clone_size: few
j_call: TRBJ2-7
cdr3_nt: TGTGCCAGCAGCACCGGACTAGCGTCGTCCTACGAGCAGTACTTC
cdr3_aa: CASSTGLASSYEQYF

d_call: -
v_call: TRBV9
clone_size: few
j_call: TRBJ1-2
cdr3_nt: TGTGCCAGCAGCGTTGGGGGACGGCCGTCAAACTATGGCTACACCTTC
cdr3_aa: CASSVGGRPSNYGYTF

d_call: -
v_call: TRBV25-1
clone_size: few
j_call: TRBJ2-2
cdr3_nt: TGTGCCAGCAGTGAAGATCACCTAACCGGGGAGCTGTTTTTT
cdr3_aa: CASSEDHLTGELFF

d_call: -
v_call: TRBV5-1
clone_size: few
j_call: TRBJ2-5
cdr3_nt: TGCGCCAGCAGCGGCAGCCAGGGGTGGGAGACCCAGTACTTC
cdr3_aa: CASSGSQGWETQYF

d_call: -
v_call: TRBV5-5
clone_size: -
j_call: TRBJ2-2
cdr3_nt: TGTGCCAGCAGGCCGCAGACGAACACCGGGGAGCTGTTTTTT
cdr3_aa: CASRPQTNTGELFF

d_call: -
v_call: TRBV12-3/TRBV12-4
clone_size: -
j_call: TRBJ1-3
cdr3_nt: TGTGCCAGCAGTTCCCGGGGCTACGGAAACACCAAATATTTT
cdr3_aa: CASSSRGYGNTKYF

d_call: -
v_call: TRBV5-1
clone_size: -
j_call: TRBJ2-7
cdr3_nt: TGCGCCAGCGCTCCACAGGTAGGCGAGCAGTACTTC
cdr3_aa: CASAPQVGEQYF

d_call: TRBD2
v_call: TRBV7-2
clone_size: few
j_call: TRBJ2-7
cdr3_nt: TGTGCCAGCAGCTTAAGTTATGGGGGAGGGCCGCACGAGCAGTACTTC
cdr3_aa: CASSLSYGGGPHEQYF

d_call: -
v_call: TRBV28
clone_size: many
j_call: TRBJ2-3
cdr3_nt: TGTGCCAGCAGTCGACTAGATCCTAGCACAGATACGCAGTATTTT
cdr3_aa: CASSRLDPSTDTQYF

d_call: -
v_call: TRBV5-1
clone_size: -
j_call: TRBJ1-1
cdr3_nt: TGCGCCCGCAGCTTTGAGGGGAGCACTGAAGCTTTCTTT
cdr3_aa: CARSFEGSTEAFF

d_call: -
v_call: TRBV7-9
clone_size: -
j_call: TRBJ1-1
cdr3_nt: TGTGCCAGCAGCTTAGACGGGGAGAACACTGAAGCTTTCTTT
cdr3_aa: CASSLDGENTEAFF

d_call: -
v_call: TRBV20-1
clone_size: many
j_call: TRBJ2-2
cdr3_nt: TGCAGTGCTAGAGAAAGCGGCAGGGCCACCGGGGAGCTGTTTTTT
cdr3_aa: CSARESGRATGELFF

d_call: TRBD2
v_call: TRBV15
clone_size: few
j_call: TRBJ2-1
cdr3_nt: TGTGCCACCAGCAGAGGGGGGGGGTTTTCCTCCTACAATGAGCAGTTCTTC
cdr3_aa: CATSRGGGFSSYNEQFF

d_call: TRBD2
v_call: TRBV28
clone_size: few
j_call: TRBJ2-5
cdr3_nt: TGTGCCAGCAGCGGACTAGCGGGAGGGTTTAAAGAGACCCAGTACTTC
cdr3_aa: CASSGLAGGFKETQYF

d_call: TRBD2
v_call: TRBV15
clone_size: few
j_call: TRBJ2-1
cdr3_nt: TGTGCCACCAGCAAAACTAGCGGGAGAATCAATGAGCAGTTCTTC
cdr3_aa: CATSKTSGRINEQFF

d_call: -
v_call: TRBV20-1
clone_size: few
j_call: TRBJ1-2
cdr3_nt: TGCAGTGCCCCTTTATCTCCTGCGGGGAACTATGGCTACACCTTC
cdr3_aa: CSAPLSPAGNYGYTF

d_call: TRBD1
v_call: TRBV7-9
clone_size: -
j_call: TRBJ1-1
cdr3_nt: TGTGCCAGCCTCCGGGACAGTGAAGCTTTCTTT
cdr3_aa: CASLRDSEAFF

d_call: TRBD1
v_call: TRBV9
clone_size: -
j_call: TRBJ1-2
cdr3_nt: TGTGCCAGCAGCGTAGCTATTGGACAGGGAGAGCGGGGCTACACCTTC
cdr3_aa: CASSVAIGQGERGYTF

d_call: TRBD2
v_call: TRBV27
clone_size: many
j_call: TRBJ2-1
cdr3_nt: TGTGCCAGCAGTCCTCGACCGGGACTAGCGGTACAAAATGAGCAGTTCTTC
cdr3_aa: CASSPRPGLAVQNEQFF

d_call: TRBD1
v_call: TRBV10-3
clone_size: few
j_call: TRBJ1-4
cdr3_nt: TGTGCCATCAGCGAGACAGGGGGCCGTGAAAAACTGTTTTTT
cdr3_aa: CAISETGGREKLFF

d_call: -
v_call: TRBV12-3/TRBV12-4
clone_size: many
j_call: TRBJ2-7
cdr3_nt: TGTGCCAGCAGTTTCGGGGCCTACGAGCAGTACTTC
cdr3_aa: CASSFGAYEQYF

d_call: -
v_call: TRBV10-3
clone_size: -
j_call: TRBJ1-3
cdr3_nt: TGTGCCATCAGTGAGAATAACGGACAGTCTGGAAACACCATATATTTT
cdr3_aa: CAISENNGQSGNTIYF

d_call: -
v_call: TRBV7-9
clone_size: few
j_call: TRBJ2-3
cdr3_nt: TGTGCCAGCAGCTTTGGGCCCACAGATACGCAGTATTTT
cdr3_aa: CASSFGPTDTQYF

d_call: -
v_call: TRBV18
clone_size: -
j_call: TRBJ1-1
cdr3_nt: TGTGCCAGCTCCACGGACGGGGTGACTGAAGCTTTCTTT
cdr3_aa: CASSTDGVTEAFF